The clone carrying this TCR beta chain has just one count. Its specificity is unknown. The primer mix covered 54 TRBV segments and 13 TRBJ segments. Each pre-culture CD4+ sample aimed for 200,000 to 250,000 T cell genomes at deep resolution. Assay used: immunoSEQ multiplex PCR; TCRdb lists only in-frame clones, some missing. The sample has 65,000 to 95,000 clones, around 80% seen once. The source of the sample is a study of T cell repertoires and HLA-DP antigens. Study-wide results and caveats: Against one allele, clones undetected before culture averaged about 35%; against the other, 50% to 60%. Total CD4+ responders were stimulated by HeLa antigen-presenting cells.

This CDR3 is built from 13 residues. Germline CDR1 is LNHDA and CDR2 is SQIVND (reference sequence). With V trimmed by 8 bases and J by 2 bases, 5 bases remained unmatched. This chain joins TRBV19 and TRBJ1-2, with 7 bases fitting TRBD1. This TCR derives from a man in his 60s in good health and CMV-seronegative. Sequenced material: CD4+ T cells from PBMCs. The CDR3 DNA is TGTGCCAGTGGAAACAGGGGAAACTATGGCTACACCTTC. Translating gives CASGNRGNYGYTF.